Below, one T cell receptor (beta chain) is given with its context. Measured with immunoSEQ multiplex PCR; TCRdb has only the in-frame clones, and not every one. The repertoire consists of about 51,000 clones, with 84% occurring once and the leading ten covering about 3%. CDR1 is MNHNS, CDR2 SASEGT, per germline. The CDR3 length is 12 residues. V lost 1 base to trimming and J lost 4 bases, with 2 bases between them. The entry originates in a study of OX40 agonist ivuxolimab in advanced cancers. This rearrangement joins TRBV6-1 to TRBJ2-1; D call uncertain. This TCR was sampled from an adult with an advanced solid tumor such as melanoma, head and neck, liver or kidney cancer. The sample in question was CD4+ or CD8+ T cells sorted from blood, obtained in a trial of the OX40 agonist ivuxolimab. The CDR3, as DNA: TGTGCCAGCAGTGAAGGGTACAATGAGCAGTTCTTC. Translation: CASSEGYNEQFF.